The 2 T cell receptor beta chains given below trace back to one sample, sequenced in a study of blood T cell repertoires in COVID-19. The protocol was immunoSEQ multiplex PCR, while the TCRdb copy is restricted to in-frame clones and leaves out a portion. This table holds about 270,000 clones, over 80% found once. Sequencing used PBMCs or T cells enriched from blood (not recorded which). These TCRs come from a woman in her thirties with acute COVID-19.

This chain links TRBV7-9 with TRBJ2-7; 9 nucleotides agree with TRBD2. After removal of 11 bases from V and 3 bases from J, the junction contained 5 bases not matched to a gene. CDR1 and CDR2 (germline): SEHNR, FQNEAQ (reference sequence). The CDR3 sequence is 12 residues long. CDR3 DNA: TGTGCCGCGGGGACTAGCAGCTACGAGCAGTACTTC. It translates to CAAGTSSYEQYF.

This sequence joins TRBV5-4 and TRBJ2-2; 7 bases match TRBD1. The CDR3 totals 15 residues. Germline CDR1 reads SGHNT; CDR2 reads YYREEE (reference sequence). Trimming removed 6 bases from V and 4 bases from J; junction bases left unmatched: 9. DNA for the CDR3: TGTGCCAGCACCGTGAGGGGGCCGGGCACCGGGGAGCTGTTTTTT. Its protein product is CASTVRGPGTGELFF.